This TCR beta chain was recorded in a study of T cell responses to AZD1222 COVID-19 vaccine. The assay was immunoSEQ multiplex PCR, and TCRdb's table has in-frame clones only and misses some. The sample carries 130,000 to 150,000 clones, 90% recorded once. The CDR3 extends over 14 amino acids. Per germline, CDR1 LNHDA and CDR2 SQIVND (reference sequence). Trimming left V 4 bases short and J 2 bases short, with 9 bases between. The clonotype was recovered from an adult in good health. Material: peripheral blood, obtained on day 0 of AZD1222 vaccination. The rearrangement joins TRBV19 to TRBJ1-5; a weak D match, TRBD1 (5 bases). Here the CDR3 reads CASSTRDGNQPQHF. The DNA for the CDR3 is TGTGCCAGTAGTACCAGGGATGGCAATCAGCCCCAGCATTTT.